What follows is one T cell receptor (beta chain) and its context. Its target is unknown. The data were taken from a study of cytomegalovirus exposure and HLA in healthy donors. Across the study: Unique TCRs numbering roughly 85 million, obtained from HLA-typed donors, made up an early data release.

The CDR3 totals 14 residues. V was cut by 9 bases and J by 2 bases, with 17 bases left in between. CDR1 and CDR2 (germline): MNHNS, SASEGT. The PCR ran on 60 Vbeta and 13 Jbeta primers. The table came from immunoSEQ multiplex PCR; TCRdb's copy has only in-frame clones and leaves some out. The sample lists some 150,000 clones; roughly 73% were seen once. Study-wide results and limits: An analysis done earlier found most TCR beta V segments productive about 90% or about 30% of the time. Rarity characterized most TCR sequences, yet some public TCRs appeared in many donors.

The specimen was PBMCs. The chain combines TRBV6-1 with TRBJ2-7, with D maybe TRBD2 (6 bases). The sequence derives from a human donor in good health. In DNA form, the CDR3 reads TGTGCCAGTGACAGAGGGGACTGGACCTACGAGCAGTACTTC. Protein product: CASDRGDWTYEQYF.